This is a list of T cell receptor beta chains from one sample in a study of CD8 T cells in Susac syndrome. TCRdb redid the calling of the immunoSEQ multiplex PCR reads with MiXCR, one entry per CDR3 protein. The table lists fewer than 60,000 distinct CDR3 sequences, approximately 95% of them singletons. Sequencing used CD8+ T cells from PBMCs. These receptors originate from a human donor with Susac syndrome. The CDR3 runs from the conserved cysteine through the conserved F or W. The D gene is left open where the match is weak. Rows may omit the clone size; those that give it use once, few, many or a size class.

V gene,clone size,J gene,D gene,CDR3 protein,CDR3 DNA
TRBV5-1,once,TRBJ2-1,NA,CASSGTGSVGNEQFF,TGCGCCAGCAGCGGGACGGGCTCCGTTGGCAATGAGCAGTTCTTC
TRBV14,NA,TRBJ2-1,NA,CASSQVFDSYNEQFF,TGTGCCAGCAGCCAAGTATTTGACTCCTACAATGAGCAGTTCTTC
TRBV20-1,NA,TRBJ2-3,NA,CSAGWTPRLDTQYF,TGCAGTGCTGGCTGGACTCCCCGCTTGGATACGCAGTATTTT
TRBV5-1,NA,TRBJ1-5,TRBD1,CASSNGTGPNQPQHF,TGCGCCAGCAGTAACGGGACAGGGCCCAATCAGCCCCAGCATTTT
TRBV14,NA,TRBJ2-7,NA,CASGSYYEQYF,TGTGCCAGCGGCTCATACTACGAGCAGTACTTC
TRBV18,NA,TRBJ1-6,NA,CASSPRSLHF,TGTGCCAGCTCACCACGCTCCCTCCACTTT
TRBV13,NA,TRBJ2-1,TRBD1,CASSQATGTRYNEQFF,TGTGCCAGCAGCCAAGCGACAGGGACCCGCTACAATGAGCAGTTCTTC
TRBV13,NA,TRBJ1-2,TRBD1,CASSPPGQGIYGYTF,TGTGCCAGCAGCCCCCCGGGACAGGGGATCTATGGCTACACCTTC
TRBV5-1,NA,TRBJ2-1,TRBD2,CASSSKAGGPSHAGEQFF,TGCGCCAGCAGCTCCAAAGCGGGGGGCCCCTCACATGCGGGTGAGCAGTTCTTC
TRBV28,NA,TRBJ2-3,NA,CASSLPDTQYF,TGTGCCAGCAGTTTACCAGATACGCAGTATTTT
TRBV29-1,NA,TRBJ2-3,TRBD2,CSAGLAGGQGTDTQYF,TGCAGCGCGGGACTAGCGGGGGGGCAGGGCACAGATACGCAGTATTTT
TRBV13,NA,TRBJ1-2,TRBD1,CASSLGRTGGVRGYTF,TGTGCCAGCAGCTTAGGCCGGACAGGGGGCGTGAGGGGCTACACCTTC
TRBV7-9,NA,TRBJ1-6,TRBD1,CASRTGTYNSPLHF,TGTGCCAGCAGGACAGGGACTTATAATTCACCCCTCCACTTT
TRBV3-1,once,TRBJ2-1,NA,CASQGQGYGEQFF,TGTGCCAGCCAAGGCCAGGGATATGGTGAGCAGTTCTTC
TRBV29-1,NA,TRBJ1-1,NA,CSVPQTRNTEAFF,TGCAGCGTTCCACAGACCAGGAACACTGAAGCTTTCTTT
TRBV15,NA,TRBJ2-5,TRBD1,CATSRDRGYETQYF,TGTGCCACCAGCCGGGACAGGGGTTATGAGACCCAGTACTTC
TRBV12-3/TRBV12-4,NA,TRBJ1-1,NA,CASTEGMNTEAFF,TGTGCCAGCACGGAGGGTATGAACACTGAAGCTTTCTTT
TRBV14,NA,TRBJ2-7,NA,CASSQVGYEQYF,TGTGCCAGCAGCCAAGTCGGATACGAGCAGTACTTC
TRBV6-6,NA,TRBJ2-7,TRBD2,CASSYLRGADEQYF,TGTGCCAGCAGTTACCTGCGGGGGGCGGACGAGCAGTACTTC
TRBV7-3,NA,TRBJ1-6,NA,CATSLDAADNSPLHF,TGTGCCACCAGCTTAGACGCCGCGGATAATTCACCCCTCCACTTT
TRBV7-9,NA,TRBJ2-1,NA,CASSPYRGRDEQFF,TGTGCCAGCAGTCCCTACCGGGGAAGGGATGAGCAGTTCTTC
TRBV5-6,once,TRBJ1-2,NA,CASSLGGLEANYGYTF,TGTGCCAGCAGCTTGGGAGGCTTAGAAGCTAACTATGGCTACACCTTC
TRBV5-1,NA,TRBJ2-5,TRBD2,CASSLGTSDQETQYF,TGCGCCAGCAGCTTGGGGACTAGCGACCAAGAGACCCAGTACTTC
TRBV6-5,NA,TRBJ1-4,NA,CASSHRAREKLFF,TGTGCCAGCAGTCACAGGGCCAGGGAAAAACTGTTTTTT
TRBV12-3/TRBV12-4,once,TRBJ2-3,NA,CASIGDRPRDTQYF,TGTGCCAGCATTGGGGACCGACCCAGGGATACGCAGTATTTT
TRBV20-1,NA,TRBJ2-7,NA,CSAPGFAYEQYF,TGCAGTGCCCCAGGGTTCGCCTACGAGCAGTACTTC
TRBV4-1,once,TRBJ1-4,TRBD1,CASSQSLDRGGEKLFF,TGCGCCAGCAGCCAATCCCTGGACAGGGGAGGCGAAAAACTGTTTTTT
TRBV9,NA,TRBJ2-7,NA,CASSEATGYEQYF,TGTGCCAGCAGCGAGGCTACAGGTTACGAGCAGTACTTC
TRBV13,NA,TRBJ1-2,NA,CASSTGLGYNGYTF,TGTGCCAGCAGCACAGGGCTAGGCTACAATGGCTACACCTTC
TRBV4-3,NA,TRBJ2-6,TRBD1,CASSQAGTGASGANVLTF,TGCGCCAGCAGCCAGGCCGGGACAGGAGCCTCTGGGGCCAACGTCCTGACTTTC
TRBV4-2,NA,TRBJ2-5,NA,CASSQGLGETQYF,TGTGCCAGCAGCCAAGGGTTGGGGGAGACCCAGTACTTC